This T cell receptor (beta chain) originates from a study of circulating and synovial CD4+ cells in juvenile arthritis. Germline CDR1 SGHDN, CDR2 FVKESK. J was trimmed by 5 bases and V by 2 bases; bases with no gene match: 3. The CDR3 runs 15 residues. Some clones are missing from TCRdb's copy, which holds only in-frame ones; the method was immunoSEQ multiplex PCR. The repertoire consists of about 3,200 clones, with about four fifths occurring once and the leading ten covering around 4.2%. The V gene is TRBV14, the J gene TRBJ2-3; 11 bases line up with TRBD2. The source of this sequence is a human donor with juvenile idiopathic arthritis. Sequenced material: CD4+ T cells from synovial fluid. The CDR3 is CASSQITSGRDTQYF. The DNA of the CDR3 is TGTGCCAGCAGCCAAATTACTAGCGGGAGAGATACGCAGTATTTT.